This passage covers 27 T cell receptor beta chains from one sample sequenced in a study of T cell repertoires in ileal Crohn's disease. The data were produced by immunoSEQ multiplex PCR, yet TCRdb's version contains in-frame clones alone and is incomplete. The sample lists over 4,500 clones, roughly 87% occurring once. The sample consisted of ileal tissue. These receptor sequences come from an adult with Crohn's disease.

V gene TRBV6-1 combines with J gene TRBJ1-2; possible D gene TRBD1, 5 bases. The CDR3 spans 14 residues. Trimming pared 7 bases from V and 7 bases from J, leaving 19 bases between. Germline CDR1 MNHNS, CDR2 SASEGT. The CDR3, as DNA: TGTGCCAGCAAACTGTGGGGGGACCTAGGTGGCTACACCTTC. Translated, it gives CASKLWGDLGGYTF.

The chain uses TRBV11-2 and TRBJ2-5; 11 nucleotides agree with TRBD2. CDR1 and CDR2 from the germline V gene are SGHAT and FQNNGV. With 2 bases clipped from V and 4 bases from J, the junction kept 3 bases outside the gene matches. The CDR3 covers 15 residues. The CDR3 is CASSLLSGGGETQYF. CDR3 bases: TGTGCCAGCAGCTTACTTAGCGGGGGGGGAGAGACCCAGTACTTC.

The chain is built from TRBV7-3 and TRBJ2-3, with 7 bases matching TRBD1. Germline V gene sequence: CDR1 SGHTA, CDR2 FQGTGA. The CDR3 covers 16 residues. Trimming cost V 5 bases and J 0 bases; bases outside gene matches: 8. As DNA, the CDR3 is TGTGCCAGCAGCATACAGGGGTTTTCTAGCACAGATACGCAGTATTTT. It is translated as CASSIQGFSSTDTQYF. Filled out from reference TRBV7-3 and TRBJ2-3, the complete variable domain reads GAGVSQTPSNKVTEKGKYVELRCDPISGHTALYWYRQSLGQGPEFLIYFQGTGAADDSGLPNDRFFAVRPEGSVSTLKIQRTERGDSAVYLCASSIQGFSSTDTQYFGPGTRLTVL.

V is TRBV14 and J is TRBJ1-4; unclear D gene. V lost 2 bases to trimming and J lost 6 bases, with 13 bases between them. The CDR3 has 15 amino acids. Germline loops: CDR1 SGHDN, CDR2 FVKESK. This CDR3 is CASSQLRGKDEKLFF. The DNA for the CDR3 is TGTGCCAGCAGCCAATTGCGGGGAAAAGATGAAAAACTGTTTTTT.

This clone was picked up one time. The chain carries TRBV14 and TRBJ2-1; 7 bases line up with TRBD2. The CDR3 is made up of 12 amino acids. Germline V CDR1 and CDR2: SGHDN, FVKESK. V shed 1 base, J shed 16 bases, and the junction held 7 bases outside the gene matches. Here the CDR3 reads CASSQAGLDLFF. CDR3 DNA sequence: TGTGCCAGCAGCCAAGCCGGACTAGATTTATTCTTC.

This clone was counted a few times. This chain links TRBV7-9 with TRBJ1-2; no reliable D call. The CDR3 extends over 13 amino acids. Looked up from germline, CDR1 is SEHNR and CDR2 is FQNEAQ (reference sequence). The V and J ends lost 1 base and 6 bases respectively, with 9 bases between them. The CDR3 is CASSLDNVDGYTF. The DNA for the CDR3 is TGTGCCAGCAGCTTAGATAACGTAGATGGCTACACCTTC.

This rearrangement joins TRBV27 to TRBJ1-5; 9 nucleotides agree with TRBD1. Trimming took 7 bases from V and 1 from J; bases not matched to a gene: 17. In germline, CDR1 is MNHEY, CDR2 SMNVEV (reference sequence). The CDR3 is 19 residues long. CDR3 DNA sequence: TGTGCCAGCAAACCTGGCAGAAACAGGGGGCTTGGAAGCAATCAGCCCCAGCATTTT. It is translated as CASKPGRNRGLGSNQPQHF.

The chain carries TRBV6-5 and TRBJ2-7; 10 bases are shared with TRBD1. Per germline, CDR1 MNHEY and CDR2 SVGAGI. The CDR3 is 15 amino acids. The trim removed 0 bases at V and 7 bases at J, leaving 6 bases unmatched. CDR3: CASSYSRDRGGEQYF. As DNA, the CDR3 is TGTGCCAGCAGTTACTCAAGGGACAGGGGCGGGGAGCAGTACTTC.

The chain uses TRBV11-2 and TRBJ2-5; D is unresolved. In germline, CDR1 is SGHAT, CDR2 FQNNGV. The ends were cut back, 5 bases at V and 2 bases at J, with 15 bases in the middle. The CDR3 runs to 15 residues. CDR3: CASSPPIARQETQYF. In DNA, the CDR3 is TGTGCCAGCAGCCCACCCATAGCCCGACAAGAGACCCAGTACTTC.

This sequence joins TRBV5-6 and TRBJ2-6; no definite D call. This CDR3 region has 16 residues. The germline gives CDR1 SGHDT, CDR2 YYEEEE. V gave up 6 bases and J gave up 0 bases, with 13 bases separating them. DNA of the CDR3: TGTGCCAGCACTATTCACGGGTACTCTGGGGCCAACGTCCTGACTTTC. Amino acid sequence: CASTIHGYSGANVLTF.

This chain uses TRBV7-6 with TRBJ2-7, with D possibly matching TRBD2 (5 bases). This CDR3 is built from 17 residues. The V end was cut by 0 bases, the J end by 2 bases, with 17 bases between. CDR1 is SGHVS, CDR2 FNYEAQ, per germline. CDR3 nucleotide sequence: TGTGCCAGCAGCTTAGCTCCGGCGGCAGGAGGTCCCTACGAGCAGTACTTC. Translation gives CASSLAPAAGGPYEQYF.

The chain couples TRBV18 to TRBJ1-6; TRBD1 matches at 9 bases. Looked up from germline, CDR1 is KGHSH and CDR2 is LQKENI. Trimming cost V 3 bases and J 1 base; bases outside gene matches: 13. The length of the CDR3 is 20 residues. The CDR3 DNA sequence: TGTGCCAGCTCACCGCAGGTTTTGGGACAGGGTCGATCCTATAATTCACCCCTCCACTTT. It is translated as CASSPQVLGQGRSYNSPLHF.

The CDR3 bases are TGTGCCAGCAGTGGGCCTAATCAGCCCCAGCATTTT. This translates into CASSGPNQPQHF. This rearrangement joins TRBV6-5 to TRBJ1-5, with D unclear. This CDR3 spans 12 amino acids. Germline assignment: CDR1 MNHEY and CDR2 SVGAGI. V was cut by 5 bases and J by 4 bases, with 6 bases left in between.

The chain has TRBV7-2 and TRBJ1-1, with D possibly matching TRBD1 (6 bases). The V gene lost 5 bases and the J gene lost 4 bases, with 17 bases spanning the gap. CDR3 length: 15 residues. Germline values: CDR1 SGHTA, CDR2 FQGNSA. CDR3 residues: CASSPGQTRRTEAFF. The CDR3 coding sequence is TGTGCCAGCAGCCCCGGACAGACGAGGCGCACTGAAGCTTTCTTT.

The table lists this clone with a count of one. V usage is TRBV9 and J usage is TRBJ2-1; 8 bases map to TRBD1. This CDR3 has 15 amino acids. Per germline, CDR1 SGDLS and CDR2 YYNGEE. After removal of 4 bases from V and 2 bases from J, the junction contained 5 bases not matched to a gene. For the CDR3, the DNA is TGTGCCAGCAGCACCCGACAGGGGACCTACAATGAGCAGTTCTTC. It codes for CASSTRQGTYNEQFF.

This chain links TRBV25-1 with TRBJ1-2; D is possibly TRBD1 (5 bases). V lost 1 base, J lost 3 bases, and 12 bases lay in between. Germline lookup yields CDR1 MGHDK and CDR2 SYGVNS. The CDR3 is made up of 15 amino acids. CDR3 amino acids: CASSEWGVGDYGYTF. CDR3 in DNA: TGTGCCAGCAGTGAATGGGGGGTTGGGGACTATGGCTACACCTTC.

This rearrangement joins TRBV19 to TRBJ1-2; TRBD1 matches at 9 bases. V lost 6 bases to trimming and J lost 7 bases; unmatched junction nucleotides: 12. This CDR3 has 15 residues. From germline, CDR1 is LNHDA and CDR2 SQIVND (reference sequence). In DNA, the CDR3 is TGTGCCAGTAGAATGATAACAGGGGGCGCAGGTGGCTACACCTTC. Protein sequence: CASRMITGGAGGYTF.

This chain links TRBV7-8 with TRBJ1-5; 7 nucleotides line up with TRBD1. The CDR3 has 15 residues. Losses at the gene ends were 3 bases for V and 6 bases for J; bases not matched to a gene: 8. The germline V gene has CDR1 SGHVS and CDR2 FQNEAQ. The CDR3, as DNA: TGTGCCAGCAGCTTTGATACAGGGGCCCGTCAGCCCCAGCATTTT. Its translation is CASSFDTGARQPQHF.

A single count supports this clone. V is TRBV5-6 and J is TRBJ2-7; 8 bases are shared with TRBD1. CDR3 length: 14 residues. Trimming took 5 bases from V and 3 from J; bases not matched to a gene: 7. Per germline, CDR1 SGHDT and CDR2 YYEEEE. The CDR3 DNA reads as TGTGCCAGCAGGTCCAGGGGGCGCAACTACGAGCAGTACTTC. Amino acid sequence: CASRSRGRNYEQYF.

The V and J genes are TRBV7-9 and TRBJ2-3, with 7 positions matching TRBD2. CDR3 length: 15 residues. V shed 6 bases, J shed 2 bases, and the junction held 8 bases outside the gene matches. Germline V gene data show CDR1 as SEHNR and CDR2 as FQNEAQ (reference sequence). CDR3 in DNA: TGTGCCAGCAGGCCCCCTAGCGGTTCCACAGATACGCAGTATTTT. It specifies CASRPPSGSTDTQYF.

The chain has TRBV7-2 and TRBJ1-1; 11 nucleotides agree with TRBD1. The germline CDR1 and CDR2 sequences are SGHTA and FQGNSA. The V gene end was trimmed by 6 bases and the J gene end by 11 bases; junction bases not matched to a gene: 11. The CDR3 is 14 amino acids. The CDR3 sequence: CASRPMDRGLGAFF. The CDR3 DNA reads TGTGCCAGCAGACCAATGGACAGGGGGCTCGGGGCTTTCTTT. The full variable domain, with the rest looked up from reference TRBV7-2 and TRBJ1-1, is GAGVSQSPSNKVTEKGKDVELRCDPISGHTALYWYRQSLGQGLEFLIYFQGNSAPDKSGLPSDRFSAERTGGSVSTLTIQRTQQEDSAVYLCASRPMDRGLGAFFGQGTRLTVV.

The sample holds one count of this clone. The chain couples TRBV25-1 to TRBJ1-2, with 8 nucleotides matching TRBD1. Germline V gives CDR1 MGHDK, CDR2 SYGVNS. V gave up 2 bases and J gave up 8 bases; unmatched junction bases: 7. The length of the CDR3 is 14 residues. This CDR3 is CASSELLQGGGYTF. As DNA, the CDR3 is TGTGCCAGCAGTGAACTGCTACAGGGGGGCGGCTACACCTTC.

J is TRBJ1-2 and V is TRBV5-1, with TRBD1 matching over 8 bases. The CDR3 has 16 amino acids. J was trimmed by 8 bases and V by 4 bases; bases with no gene match: 16. Germline V gives CDR1 SGHRS, CDR2 YFSETQ. CDR3 residues: CASSVSTGTGSVGYTF. CDR3 in DNA: TGCGCCAGCAGCGTATCAACCGGGACAGGCTCGGTCGGCTACACCTTC.

The table lists this clone with a few counts. The V and J genes are TRBV15 and TRBJ1-2, with D hard to call. Looked up from germline, CDR1 is LNHNV and CDR2 is YYDKDF (reference sequence). V lost 0 bases, J lost 2 bases, and 10 bases lay in between. CDR3 size: 15 residues. Here the CDR3 reads CATSRDSFNNYGYTF. In DNA form, the CDR3 reads TGTGCCACCAGCAGAGATAGCTTTAACAACTATGGCTACACCTTC.

V and J are TRBV18 and TRBJ1-4; 9 bases match TRBD1. The V and J ends lost 3 bases and 8 bases, in that order; junction bases with no gene match: 4. This CDR3 has 14 amino acids. Looked up from germline, CDR1 is KGHSH and CDR2 is LQKENI. CDR3 DNA sequence: TGTGCCAGCTCACCGGGACAGGGTAACGAAAAACTGTTTTTT. Translation gives CASSPGQGNEKLFF.

The chain employs TRBV10-1 and TRBJ2-3, with D perhaps TRBD1 (6 bases). The CDR3 sequence is 15 residues long. Between the trimmed V and J ends, which lost 10 bases and 2 bases, there was a span of 19 bases. CDR1 is WNHNN, CDR2 SYGVQD, per germline (reference sequence). CDR3 DNA: TGCGCCAAAAATCGAGACAGGTATTACACAGATACGCAGTATTTT. Translation gives CAKNRDRYYTDTQYF.

V and J are TRBV28 and TRBJ2-4; possibly TRBD1 for D (6 bases). There are 14 residues in the CDR3. The germline V gene encodes CDR1 MDHEN and CDR2 SYDVKM. V was trimmed by 6 bases and J by 2 bases, leaving 11 bases between them. The CDR3: CASRVTGSKNIQYF. The CDR3 DNA reads as TGTGCCAGCAGAGTGACAGGTTCCAAAAACATTCAGTACTTC.